This T cell receptor (beta chain) was recorded in a study of shared clonotypes between healthy human individuals. Those who donated, Caucasian adults without exception, all lived in Nashville, Tennessee. CDR3 length: 14 amino acids. Germline lookup yields CDR1 MNHNY and CDR2 SVGAGI (reference sequence). Sequencing was performed with immunoSEQ multiplex PCR; in TCRdb, only in-frame clones are kept and a portion is missing. Of around 2.5 million clones listed, under 95% were seen once; the top ten hold 0.36%. This TCR came from a man between 18 and 35 years old in good health. Some clones in this sample may be carry-over from other donors' samples. This chain links TRBV6-6 with TRBJ2-5; D call uncertain. Gene TRBJ2-7 matches the end of the DNA better, so the J call may be wrong. Sequences were obtained from naive CD4+ T cells from PBMCs. The subset here: CD45RA+ positively selected. CDR3 nucleotide sequence: TGTGCCAGCCTTCCTGAACTTAGCTCCTACGAGCAGTACTTC. It specifies CASLPELSSYEQYF.